One sample yielded the 21 T cell receptor beta chains listed below, sequenced in a study of blood T cell repertoires in COVID-19. The data were produced by immunoSEQ multiplex PCR, yet TCRdb's version contains in-frame clones alone and is incomplete. Of a few hundred thousand clones detected, around 78% appear once; the ten largest clones hold 3.5% to 5.5%. Sequencing was done on a sample of peripheral blood. These receptors all stem from a man aged 60 to 75 who had recovered from COVID-19.

The rearrangement uses TRBV11-2 and TRBJ2-3; perhaps TRBD1 as D (7 bases). V was trimmed by 3 bases and J by 3 bases, leaving 19 bases between them. Germline values: CDR1 SGHAT, CDR2 FQNNGV. This CDR3 is built from 17 residues. The CDR3 bases are TGTGCCAGCAGCTTCCACGTGGTGACAGGGAGGACAGATACGCAGTATTTT. Its protein is CASSFHVVTGRTDTQYF. The variable domain in full, completed from reference TRBV11-2 and TRBJ2-3, reads EAGVAQSPRYKIIEKRQSVAFWCNPISGHATLYWYQQILGQGPKLLIQFQNNGVVDDSQLPKDRFSAERLKGVDSTLKIQPAKLEDSAVYLCASSFHVVTGRTDTQYFGPGTRLTVL.

The CDR3 is CASSLERGWGTQYF. In DNA, the CDR3 is TGTGCCAGCAGTTTAGAGCGGGGATGGGGGACCCAGTACTTC. The chain is built from TRBV27 and TRBJ2-5, with TRBD2 identical over 7 bases. In germline, CDR1 is MNHEY, CDR2 SMNVEV (reference sequence). Losses at the gene ends were 2 bases for V and 7 bases for J; bases not matched to a gene: 7. This CDR3 has 14 amino acids.

This chain joins TRBV15 and TRBJ1-1, with D uncertain. Deletions cut 0 bases from V and 0 bases from J, with 8 bases between. Germline values: CDR1 LNHNV, CDR2 YYDKDF (reference sequence). CDR3 length equals 15 residues. CDR3 in amino acids: CATSRDAAVNTEAFF. The CDR3 DNA reads TGTGCCACCAGCAGAGATGCGGCGGTGAACACTGAAGCTTTCTTT.

This clone was observed a few times. This chain joins TRBV7-6 and TRBJ2-3; 9 bases align to TRBD1. Germline V gene data show CDR1 as SGHVS and CDR2 as FNYEAQ. V lost 4 bases to trimming and J lost 6 bases; unmatched junction nucleotides: 5. The CDR3 is 14 residues long. CDR3 sequence reads: CASSSGQGTDTQYF. The CDR3 nucleotides read TGTGCCAGCAGCTCGGGACAGGGTACGGATACGCAGTATTTT.

V and J are TRBV5-1 and TRBJ2-7, with a weak D call TRBD2 (6 bases). Germline loops: CDR1 SGHRS, CDR2 YFSETQ. The CDR3 extends over 12 amino acids. V was trimmed by 2 bases and J by 6 bases, leaving 9 bases between them. Here the CDR3 reads CASSLGGAEQYF. As DNA, the CDR3 is TGCGCCAGCAGCTTAGGAGGGGCCGAGCAGTACTTC.

This sequence joins TRBV2 and TRBJ2-5; 8 bases are a match to TRBD2. V shed 6 bases and J 5 bases; nucleotides not matched to a gene: 11. Germline loops: CDR1 SNHLY, CDR2 FYNNEI. The CDR3 spans 15 residues. CDR3 coding DNA: TGTGCCAGCAGCGGCGGGGGGCCAGGAGGCGAGACCCAGTACTTC. Translation: CASSGGGPGGETQYF.

The CDR3 here is CASSLARQGEGYTF. The CDR3 bases are TGTGCCAGCAGCTTAGCTAGACAGGGGGAGGGCTACACCTTC. J is TRBJ1-2 and V is TRBV7-2; TRBD1 agrees at 9 bases. CDR1 is SGHTA and CDR2 is FQGNSA in the germline V gene. The CDR3 loop spans 14 amino acids. The trim removed 0 bases at V and 8 bases at J, leaving 4 bases unmatched.

This rearrangement joins TRBV6-2 or TRBV6-3 to TRBJ2-7; 10 bases line up with TRBD2. Germline CDR1 is MNHEY and CDR2 is SVGEGT. The CDR3 has 16 amino acids. V lost 2 bases and J lost 0; bases outside the gene matches: 4. CDR3: CASSYRASGSSYEQYF. The CDR3 nucleotides read TGTGCCAGCAGTTACCGGGCTAGCGGGAGCTCCTACGAGCAGTACTTC.

The gene calls are TRBV28 and TRBJ1-5, with D unresolved. Germline V CDR1 and CDR2: MDHEN, SYDVKM. CDR3 length equals 12 residues. With 7 bases removed from V and 6 bases from J, the gap between germline ends came to 10 bases. Here the CDR3 reads CASTYGSQPQHF. In DNA, the CDR3 is TGTGCCAGCACCTACGGGAGTCAGCCCCAGCATTTT.

This clone was observed once. The chain carries TRBV2 and TRBJ2-2; 7 bases align to TRBD1. With 7 bases clipped from V and 5 bases from J, the junction kept 7 bases outside the gene matches. This CDR3 has 14 amino acids. Looked up from germline, CDR1 is SNHLY and CDR2 is FYNNEI. The CDR3 coding sequence is TGTGCCAGCACAAGACAGGGCGGAACCGGGGAGCTGTTTTTT. It encodes CASTRQGGTGELFF.

A word on this clone: The junction departs from germline at one end; a sequencing error may be responsible. This chain uses TRBV6-1 with TRBJ1-2; D remains ambiguous. The CDR3 is 11 residues long. In germline, CDR1 is MNHNS, CDR2 SASEGT. As DNA, the CDR3 is TGTGCCAGCAGTGAAAACGGAGGAGCCGTCTTC. Its protein product is CASSENGGAVF.

The chain has TRBV24-1 and TRBJ2-6, with D unclear. Germline-derived CDR1 and CDR2 are KGHDR and SFDVKD. The CDR3 runs 16 residues. Trimming stripped 5 bases from V and 4 bases from J, with 14 bases between. The CDR3 DNA is TGTGCCACCAGTGGACGAGGCTTACTAGGGGCCAACGTCCTGACTTTC. Translation gives CATSGRGLLGANVLTF.

The chain combines TRBV28 with TRBJ1-5; D gene uncertain. Between the trimmed V and J ends, which lost 3 bases and 3 bases, there was a span of 15 bases. Germline assignment: CDR1 MDHEN and CDR2 SYDVKM. The CDR3 contains 16 residues. The CDR3 loop reads CASSFWAAKTNQPQHF. The CDR3 DNA reads as TGTGCCAGCAGTTTTTGGGCAGCTAAAACCAATCAGCCCCAGCATTTT.

This clone has just a few counts. V and J are TRBV19 and TRBJ2-7, with D maybe TRBD1 (6 bases). The CDR3 has 14 amino acids. With 3 bases removed from V and 6 bases from J, the gap between germline ends came to 15 bases. Germline V gives CDR1 LNHDA, CDR2 SQIVND (reference sequence). The CDR3 DNA reads TGTGCCAGTAGTATCCCGGGACAACTTTTCGAGCAGTACTTC. It translates to CASSIPGQLFEQYF.

This chain uses TRBV7-9 with TRBJ1-2; D possibly corresponds to TRBD1 (5 bases). Germline V lookup: CDR1 SEHNR, CDR2 FQNEAQ (reference sequence). The CDR3 contains 12 residues. Trimming left V 1 base short and J 7 bases short, with 7 bases between. CDR3 bases: TGTGCCAGCAGCTTAGATCAGGGTGGCTACACCTTC. Residues: CASSLDQGGYTF.

This chain joins TRBV2 and TRBJ1-1; TRBD1 might be the D (5 bases). The germline CDR1 and CDR2 sequences are SNHLY and FYNNEI. The CDR3 spans 14 residues. V shed 7 bases and J shed 3 bases, with 15 bases lying between them. The CDR3: CASTPREGYTEAFF. The CDR3 DNA reads as TGTGCCAGCACCCCCCGGGAGGGGTACACTGAAGCTTTCTTT.

The rearrangement joins TRBV4-1 to TRBJ1-1, with a possible D match to TRBD1 (6 bases). Trimming left V 1 base short and J 11 bases short, with 17 bases between. In germline, CDR1 is MGHRA, CDR2 YSYEKL. The length of the CDR3 is 14 residues. For the CDR3, the DNA is TGCGCCAGCAGCCAAGCGGGACAAGGAAAACGGGCTTTCTTT. Protein product: CASSQAGQGKRAFF.

The V gene is TRBV25-1, the J gene TRBJ2-1; D remains ambiguous. The CDR3 extends over 14 amino acids. V lost 2 bases and J lost 5, with 10 bases in between. Per germline, CDR1 MGHDK and CDR2 SYGVNS. The CDR3 DNA reads as TGTGCCAGCAGTGAAGTGGGCTGGAACAATGAGCAGTTCTTC. Protein: CASSEVGWNNEQFF. The whole variable domain, filled in from reference TRBV25-1 and TRBJ2-1, reads EADIYQTPRYLVIGTGKKITLECSQTMGHDKMYWYQQDPGMELHLIHYSYGVNSTEKGDLSSESTVSRIRTEHFPLTLESARPSHTSQYLCASSEVGWNNEQFFGPGTRLTVL.

This clone was detected once. Other nucleotide sequences from this sample produce the same CDR3. Here the CDR3 reads CSASSGQPQHF. CDR3 bases: TGCAGTGCTAGTTCGGGACAGCCCCAGCATTTT. The chain recombines TRBV20-1 with TRBJ1-5; D is unclear. Germline lookup yields CDR1 DFQATT and CDR2 SNEGSKA (reference sequence). Trimming took 3 bases from V and 7 from J, leaving 7 bases between them. The CDR3 has 11 residues.

The genes are TRBV19 and TRBJ1-2, with D tentatively TRBD1 (6 bases). The V gene lost 6 bases and the J gene lost 2 bases, with 10 bases spanning the gap. Germline V gene sequence: CDR1 LNHDA, CDR2 SQIVND (reference sequence). This CDR3 is 13 amino acids long. The CDR3 loop reads CASSRGANYGYTF. The CDR3 nucleotides are TGTGCCAGTAGCCGGGGGGCGAACTATGGCTACACCTTC.

This chain connects TRBV5-4 to TRBJ2-6; unclear D gene. CDR3 size: 16 residues. V was pared by 0 bases and J by 0 bases, with 7 bases between. CDR1 and CDR2 (germline): SGHNT, YYREEE (reference sequence). CDR3 region: CASSLGANSGANVLTF. The CDR3 bases are TGTGCCAGCAGCTTGGGGGCGAACTCTGGGGCCAACGTCCTGACTTTC.